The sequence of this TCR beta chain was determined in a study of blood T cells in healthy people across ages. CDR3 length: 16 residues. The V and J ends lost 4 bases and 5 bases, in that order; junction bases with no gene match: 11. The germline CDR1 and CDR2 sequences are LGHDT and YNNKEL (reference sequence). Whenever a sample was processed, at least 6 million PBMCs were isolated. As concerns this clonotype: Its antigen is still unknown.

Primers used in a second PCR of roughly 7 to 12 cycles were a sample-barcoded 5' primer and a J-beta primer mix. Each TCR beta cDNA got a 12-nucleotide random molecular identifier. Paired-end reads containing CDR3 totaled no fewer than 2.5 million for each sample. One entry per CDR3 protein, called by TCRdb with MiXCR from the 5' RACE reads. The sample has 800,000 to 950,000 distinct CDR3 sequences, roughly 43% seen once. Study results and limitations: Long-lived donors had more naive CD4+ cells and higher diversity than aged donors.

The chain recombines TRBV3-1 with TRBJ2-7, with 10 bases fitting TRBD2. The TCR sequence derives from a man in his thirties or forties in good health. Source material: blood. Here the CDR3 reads CASSLGTGTSAHEQYF. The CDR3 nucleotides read TGTGCCAGCAGCCTCGGGACCGGGACTAGCGCCCACGAGCAGTACTTC.